This T cell receptor beta chain is from a study of T cells in Graves' hyperthyroidism and ophthalmopathy (dated by TCRdb to about 2019). About the investigation overall: Peripheral blood samples were taken at the time of initial diagnosis, prior to any treatment. TCR V-J signatures able to tell the groups apart were searched for in a discovery cohort of around 95 patients, of whom around 42 had Graves' ophthalmopathy and more than 55 had stable Graves' hyperthyroidism. Prospective prediction of ophthalmopathy was tested in an independent validation cohort consisting of some 20 hyperthyroidism patients and some 17 patients who later progressed to ophthalmopathy. The 100 or so discovery patients were randomly split 7:3 into training and test sets. The study also compared thyroid tissue and blood T-cell repertoires from several Graves' hyperthyroidism patients. According to the paper, TCR Vbeta CDR3 sequencing was carried out on some 140 peripheral blood samples, which came from over 40 ophthalmopathy, around 75 hyperthyroidism and roughly 17 progressor patients. Following sampling, methimazole starting at 30 mg daily was given to hyperthyroidism patients, and high-dose intravenous methylprednisolone was given to ophthalmopathy patients. What the authors observed across the whole study: In validation, progression to ophthalmopathy was predicted by the model with 70.59% sensitivity and roughly 76% specificity, a median of 6.5 months before onset. Most expanded thyroid clonotypes (frequency above 0.001) were also detected in blood, suggesting blood repertoires may reflect thyroid immune responses. In cross-validation, a model built on a 13 V-J signature told ophthalmopathy apart from stable hyperthyroidism with 85% to 90% sensitivity and around 81% specificity, and in testing the same model reached 80%/75%. No statistical method was used to fix the sample size in advance, and group allocation was not hidden from the investigators.

The TCR beta CDR3 regions were amplified from RNA transcripts. The first round of RT-PCR for the TCR CDR3 was performed with the HTBI primer set and the Qiagen OneStep RT-PCR kit. The libraries were constructed in a second round of multiplex PCR and then size-selected and purified. Sequencing of the libraries was done on an Illumina HiSeq2000 using paired-end 100 bp reads. As for how the authors treated the data: SOAPnuke was used to process the raw data, throwing out any read that contained adapters or uncalled bases, had a mean Phred below 15, or lacked an exact constant-primer or identifier match. High-quality paired reads were merged using COPE v1.2.5, and each unique nucleotide sequence was defined as a clonotype. MiTCR v1.1 was used to align the clonotypes against IMGT TRBV, TRBD and TRBJ reference segments. Analysis was restricted to V-J combinations with a frequency above 0.0001, which covered 98% to 99.2% of repertoires. A TCS score was defined as the ratio between F50 (clonal expansion) and ExV (chaos), using BLOSUM62-based TCRdist between CDR3 peptides within each V-J. Welch's t-statistics and random forest reduced some 510 V-J features to 13, which were used in a naive Bayes classifier (R e1071). The Morisita-Horn index was used to measure how similar the thyroid and blood repertoires were. TCRdb passed the public sequencing reads through fastp at Q25 and MiXCR, retaining productive beta sequences. Identical CDR3 protein sequences are pooled into one entry, listed with their most common genes and DNA. The authors' filters were not applied to this entry. The sample data list over 700,000 distinct CDR3 sequences, and over 35% of these were observed just once. Approximately 31% of the sample is in the top ten clones.

The germline V gene (reference sequence) yields PRHDT for CDR1 and FYEKMQ for CDR2. Measured from the cysteine to the phenylalanine, the CDR3 is 15 residues long. Only CDR3 DNA remains: 45 bases, in frame from the first base. Trimming costs V 4 bases and J 6 bases, and their ends lie 13 bases apart. This clonotype was seen a few times. Its target antigen remains unknown. Nothing much larger sits one base from this clone, and base qualities are not available. Graves' hyperthyroidism was defined as stable when no progression to ophthalmopathy occurred over 18 months of follow-up. Hyperthyroidism patients were newly diagnosed, with disease duration under 2 months, and aged 18 to 65 years. Patients with uncontrolled infections, other autoimmune diseases, pregnancy or lactation were excluded. Diagnoses were based on clinical symptoms, serum thyroxine and TRAb, thyroid ultrasound and orbital computed tomography. PBMCs were isolated from about 9.1 ml of fresh peripheral blood by Ficoll-Paque density gradient centrifugation. Total RNA was extracted using Trizol reagent, and RNA quality was assessed on an Agilent 2100 Bioanalyzer.

The chain is assembled from TRBV13 and TRBJ1-6; no D segment can be confidently identified. This TCR came from a woman in her 40s with Graves' hyperthyroidism. Sample: blood. The nucleotide sequence is TGTGCCAGCAGCTGGGCCCTAGGCGGTAATTCACCCCTCCACTTT. It specifies CASSWALGGNSPLHF.